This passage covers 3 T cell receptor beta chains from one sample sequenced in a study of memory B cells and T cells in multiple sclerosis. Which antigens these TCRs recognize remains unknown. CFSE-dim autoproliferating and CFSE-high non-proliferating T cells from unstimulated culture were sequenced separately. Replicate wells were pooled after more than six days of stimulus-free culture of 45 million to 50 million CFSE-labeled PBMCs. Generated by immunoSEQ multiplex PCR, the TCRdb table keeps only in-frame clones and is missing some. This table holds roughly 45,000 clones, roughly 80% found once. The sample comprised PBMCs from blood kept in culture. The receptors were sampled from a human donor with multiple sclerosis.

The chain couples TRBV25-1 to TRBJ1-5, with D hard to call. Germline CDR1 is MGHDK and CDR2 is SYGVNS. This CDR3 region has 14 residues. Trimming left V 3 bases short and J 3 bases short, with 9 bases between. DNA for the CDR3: TGTGCCAGCAGTGACAGGAATCCCAATCAGCCCCAGCATTTT. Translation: CASSDRNPNQPQHF.

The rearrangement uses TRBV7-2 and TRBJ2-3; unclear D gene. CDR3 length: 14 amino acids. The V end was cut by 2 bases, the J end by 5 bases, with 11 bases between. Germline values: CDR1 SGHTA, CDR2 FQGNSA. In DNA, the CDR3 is TGTGCCAGCAGCTTACTCTCGTCAAGAGATACGCAGTATTTT. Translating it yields CASSLLSSRDTQYF. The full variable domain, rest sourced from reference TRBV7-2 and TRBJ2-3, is GAGVSQSPSNKVTEKGKDVELRCDPISGHTALYWYRQSLGQGLEFLIYFQGNSAPDKSGLPSDRFSAERTGGSVSTLTIQRTQQEDSAVYLCASSLLSSRDTQYFGPGTRLTVL.

As DNA, the CDR3 is TGTGCCAGTAGTGAGGGGGGTGGCCAGCCCCAGCATTTT. It codes for CASSEGGGQPQHF. This chain joins TRBV19 and TRBJ1-5, with D possibly being TRBD1 (6 bases). The CDR3 has 13 amino acids. V dropped 5 bases and J dropped 7 bases, with 12 bases sitting between them. Germline V lookup: CDR1 LNHDA, CDR2 SQIVND (reference sequence).